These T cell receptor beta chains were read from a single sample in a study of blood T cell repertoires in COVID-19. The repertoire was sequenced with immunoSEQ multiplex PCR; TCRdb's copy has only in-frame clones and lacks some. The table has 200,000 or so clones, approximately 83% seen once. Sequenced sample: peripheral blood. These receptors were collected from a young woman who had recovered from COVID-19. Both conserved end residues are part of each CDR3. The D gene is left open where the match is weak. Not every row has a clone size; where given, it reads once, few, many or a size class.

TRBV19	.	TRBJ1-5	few	CASKGQGYQPQHF	TGTGCCAGTAAGGGGCAGGGATATCAGCCCCAGCATTTT
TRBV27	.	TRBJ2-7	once	CASRPYRLPSSYEQYF	TGTGCCAGCAGACCGTACCGCCTTCCCAGCTCCTACGAGCAGTACTTC
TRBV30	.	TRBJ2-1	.	CAWSVSATGLGEQFF	TGTGCCTGGAGTGTATCCGCAACAGGGCTGGGTGAGCAGTTCTTC
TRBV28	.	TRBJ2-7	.	CASSLWDRPMGEQYF	TGTGCCAGCAGTTTATGGGACAGACCTATGGGAGAGCAGTACTTC
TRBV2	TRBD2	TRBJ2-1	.	CASIGLAGGNEQFF	TGTGCCAGCATCGGACTAGCGGGAGGAAATGAGCAGTTCTTC
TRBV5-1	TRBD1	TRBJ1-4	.	CASSYGQGNEKLFF	TGCGCCAGCAGCTACGGACAGGGGAATGAAAAACTGTTTTTT
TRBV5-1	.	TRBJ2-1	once	CASSATGSLGNEQFF	TGCGCCAGCAGCGCCACAGGGTCCCTTGGGAATGAGCAGTTCTTC
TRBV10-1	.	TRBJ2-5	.	CASSGQGWETQYF	TGCGCCAGCAGTGGTCAGGGATGGGAGACCCAGTACTTC
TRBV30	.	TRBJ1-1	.	CAWSTAGLNTEAFF	TGTGCCTGGAGCACCGCAGGGCTGAACACTGAAGCTTTCTTT
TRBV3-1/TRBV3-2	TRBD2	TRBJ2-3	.	CASSQALAASTDTQYF	TGTGCCAGCAGCCAAGCTCTAGCGGCTAGCACAGATACGCAGTATTTT
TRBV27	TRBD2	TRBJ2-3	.	CASSWTASGRGTDTQYF	TGTGCCAGCAGTTGGACGGCTAGCGGGAGAGGAACAGATACGCAGTATTTT
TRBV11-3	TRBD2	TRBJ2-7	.	CASGLAGGEQYF	TGTGCCAGCGGGCTAGCGGGAGGGGAGCAGTACTTC
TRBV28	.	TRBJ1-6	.	CASSFDRLQNSPLHF	TGTGCCAGCAGTTTTGACAGACTTCAGAATTCACCCCTCCACTTT
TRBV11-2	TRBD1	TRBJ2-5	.	CASSFPGTGEETQYF	TGTGCCAGCAGCTTTCCTGGGACAGGGGAAGAGACCCAGTACTTC
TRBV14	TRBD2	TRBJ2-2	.	CASSRGAGELFF	TGTGCCAGCAGTCGGGGGGCCGGGGAGCTGTTTTTT
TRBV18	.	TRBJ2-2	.	CASSPPTGDTGELFF	TGTGCCAGCTCACCACCAACCGGGGACACCGGGGAGCTGTTTTTT
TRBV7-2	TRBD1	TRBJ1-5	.	CASSLREDRELQPQHF	TGTGCCAGCAGCTTAAGGGAAGACAGGGAACTACAGCCCCAGCATTTT
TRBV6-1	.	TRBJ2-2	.	CASSERDRAELFF	TGTGCCAGCAGTGAGAGAGACAGAGCGGAGCTGTTTTTT
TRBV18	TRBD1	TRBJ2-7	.	CASSLSGGEQYF	TGTGCCAGCTCACTTTCAGGGGGCGAGCAGTACTTC
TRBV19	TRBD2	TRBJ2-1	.	CASSIIRASGLNEQFF	TGTGCCAGTAGTATAATCCGGGCTAGCGGGCTCAATGAGCAGTTCTTC
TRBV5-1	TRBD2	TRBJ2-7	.	CASSSGTSGEGYEQYF	TGCGCCAGCAGCTCGGGGACTAGCGGGGAGGGATACGAGCAGTACTTC
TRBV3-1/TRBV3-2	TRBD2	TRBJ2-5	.	CASSSAAGGPGTQYF	TGTGCCAGCAGCTCCGCCGCGGGAGGCCCCGGGACCCAGTACTTC
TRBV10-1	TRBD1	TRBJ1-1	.	CASSPTGGRNTEAFF	TGCGCCAGCAGTCCGACAGGGGGTCGTAACACTGAAGCTTTCTTT
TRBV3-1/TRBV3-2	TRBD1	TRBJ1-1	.	CASSGPGQLRLTEAFF	TGTGCCAGCAGCGGACCGGGACAGCTTCGGTTGACTGAAGCTTTCTTT